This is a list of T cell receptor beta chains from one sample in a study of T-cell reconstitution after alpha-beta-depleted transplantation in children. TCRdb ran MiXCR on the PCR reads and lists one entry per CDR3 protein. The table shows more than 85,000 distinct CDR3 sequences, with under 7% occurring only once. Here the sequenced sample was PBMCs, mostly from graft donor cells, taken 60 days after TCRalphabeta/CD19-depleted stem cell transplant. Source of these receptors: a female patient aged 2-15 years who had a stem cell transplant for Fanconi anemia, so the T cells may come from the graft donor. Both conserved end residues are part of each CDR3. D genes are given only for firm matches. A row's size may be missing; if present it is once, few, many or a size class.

CASKLGGTSYEQYF TGCGCCAGCAAGCTGGGGGGGACTTCCTACGAGCAGTACTTC TRBD2 TRBV5-1 many TRBJ2-7
CASRPSGAGQSYEQYF TGTGCCAGCAGACCATCAGGGGCGGGACAGTCCTACGAGCAGTACTTC . TRBV28 many TRBJ2-7
CASGQGTYEQYF TGTGCCAGCGGACAGGGGACCTACGAGCAGTACTTC TRBD1 TRBV7-2 many TRBJ2-7
CASSQGTSRSSETQYF TGTGCCAGCAGCCAGGGTACTAGCAGGTCGTCAGAGACCCAGTACTTC . TRBV3-1 many TRBJ2-5
CASSLGLDYNEQFF TGCGCCAGCAGCTTAGGACTAGACTACAATGAGCAGTTCTTC TRBD2 TRBV5-1 . TRBJ2-1
CASRRVPITGELFF TGTGCCAGTAGGAGGGTCCCTATCACCGGGGAGCTGTTTTTT . TRBV19 . TRBJ2-2
CASSHTSGGTRETQYF TGCGCCAGCAGCCATACTAGCGGGGGAACTCGGGAGACCCAGTACTTC TRBD2 TRBV5-1 many TRBJ2-5
CASSFVPTKPSGANVLTF TGCGCCAGCAGCTTCGTCCCGACAAAACCCTCTGGGGCCAACGTCCTGACTTTC . TRBV5-1 . TRBJ2-6
CSARTGRVNEQFF TGCAGTGCTAGGACTGGGAGGGTTAATGAGCAGTTCTTC TRBD2 TRBV20-1 few TRBJ2-1
CASSPGQGSRGYNEQFF TGTGCCAGCAGCCCCGGACAGGGGTCCAGAGGCTACAATGAGCAGTTCTTC TRBD1 TRBV9 . TRBJ2-1
CASSRDRNTGELFF TGTGCCAGCAGCAGGGACAGGAACACCGGGGAGCTGTTTTTT TRBD1 TRBV9 medium-sized TRBJ2-2
CASSERLPATPLHF TGTGCCAGCAGCGAACGGCTCCCGGCCACACCCCTCCACTTT . TRBV3-1 . TRBJ1-6
CASSQAGQGNIQYF TGTGCCAGCAGCCAAGCAGGACAGGGGAACATTCAGTACTTC TRBD1 TRBV4-2 few TRBJ2-4
CSAGSSYNEQFF TGCAGTGCTGGAAGCTCCTACAATGAGCAGTTCTTC . TRBV20-1 many TRBJ2-1
CATSVGRASKTGRHSTDTQYF TGTGCCACCAGTGTCGGTCGGGCCTCCAAGACAGGGAGGCATAGCACAGATACGCAGTATTTT . TRBV24-1 many TRBJ2-3
CASSSPRGGGGSYTF TGTGCCAGCAGCTCACCCCGGGGTGGCGGTGGGAGCTACACCTTC . TRBV7-9 . TRBJ1-2
CASSTQQGSTNEQFF TGTGCCAGCAGTACCCAACAGGGTTCTACAAATGAGCAGTTCTTC . TRBV12-3/TRBV12-4 many TRBJ2-1
CASSWTQGHEQYF TGTGCCAGCAGTTGGACTCAAGGGCACGAGCAGTACTTC . TRBV2 many TRBJ2-7
CASTGDKTYEQYF TGTGCCAGCACCGGGGACAAGACCTACGAGCAGTACTTC . TRBV7-9 few TRBJ2-7
CASSAEGLDYEQYF TGCGCCAGCAGCGCTGAGGGACTTGATTACGAGCAGTACTTC . TRBV5-1 many TRBJ2-7
CASRPLAGVTDTQYF TGTGCCAGCAGACCCCTAGCGGGGGTCACAGATACGCAGTATTTT TRBD2 TRBV27 . TRBJ2-3
CASSQDNQPQHF TGCGCCAGCAGCCAAGACAATCAGCCCCAGCATTTT . TRBV4-1 many TRBJ1-5
CASSGTRRGTDTQYF TGTGCCAGCAGCGGAACTCGGAGGGGCACAGATACGCAGTATTTT . TRBV28 many TRBJ2-3
CASSFWGGNQPQHF TGTGCCAGCAGTTTCTGGGGAGGGAATCAGCCCCAGCATTTT . TRBV27 many TRBJ1-5
CASSPRGGTLDTQYF TGTGCCAGCAGCCCGCGGGGCGGGACACTGGATACGCAGTATTTT . TRBV7-2 many TRBJ2-3
CSASSRDRGNTEAFF TGCAGTGCTAGTAGCAGGGACAGGGGGAACACTGAAGCTTTCTTT TRBD1 TRBV20-1 many TRBJ1-1
CSARPDRAGPEQFF TGCAGTGCGAGGCCTGATAGAGCGGGACCTGAGCAGTTCTTC TRBD2 TRBV20-1 many TRBJ2-1
CASSRGAGHNEQFF TGTGCCAGCAGCCGGGGGGCAGGTCACAATGAGCAGTTCTTC . TRBV7-7 few TRBJ2-1
CASSQGQLDRSYEQYF TGCGCCAGCAGCCAAGGGCAGTTGGATAGGTCCTACGAGCAGTACTTC . TRBV4-1 many TRBJ2-7
CASSAYGGAQYNEQFF TGTGCCAGCAGTGCGTATGGGGGAGCCCAATACAATGAGCAGTTCTTC . TRBV25-1 many TRBJ2-1
CAISYQLGVRGRSQETQYF TGTGCCATCAGTTATCAGTTGGGAGTCAGGGGGAGATCCCAAGAGACCCAGTACTTC TRBD1 TRBV10-3 many TRBJ2-5
CTSSQVTSGMDNEQFF TGCACCAGCAGCCAGGTGACTAGCGGGATGGACAATGAGCAGTTCTTC . TRBV1 . TRBJ2-1
CATRRTLAAGELFF TGTGCCACCAGACGGACACTAGCGGCCGGGGAGCTGTTTTTT TRBD2 TRBV15 many TRBJ2-2
CASSSGQPNSPLHF TGTGCCAGCAGCTCGGGACAGCCTAATTCACCCCTCCACTTT TRBD1 TRBV7-3 few TRBJ1-6
CASSFGLYEQYF TGTGCCAGCAGCTTCGGGCTTTACGAGCAGTACTTC . TRBV7-9 many TRBJ2-7
CSVVGGLAGGPAHTDTQYF TGCAGCGTTGTTGGTGGACTAGCGGGAGGGCCTGCCCACACAGATACGCAGTATTTT TRBD2 TRBV29-1 many TRBJ2-3
CSARDAQGNNQPQHF TGCAGTGCTAGAGACGCACAGGGAAACAATCAGCCCCAGCATTTT . TRBV20-1 few TRBJ1-5
CACCFGLVTDTQYF TGTGCCTGCTGTTTTGGGCTAGTCACAGATACGCAGTATTTT . TRBV3-1 . TRBJ2-3
CASSPLGTSGRKGYEQYF TGCGCCAGCAGCCCTCTCGGGACTAGCGGGAGGAAGGGGTACGAGCAGTACTTC TRBD2 TRBV4-1 many TRBJ2-7
CASSVLSPKTQYF TGTGCCAGCAGCGTCCTAAGTCCGAAGACCCAGTACTTC . TRBV28 many TRBJ2-5
CASSLVGRGRYEQYF TGTGCCAGCAGCTTAGTGGGCAGGGGGCGGTACGAGCAGTACTTC TRBD1 TRBV7-2 many TRBJ2-7
CASSVEAGRSGYTF TGTGCCAGCAGCGTAGAGGCAGGTCGGAGCGGCTACACCTTC . TRBV9 many TRBJ1-2
CASRLANTGELFF TGTGCCAGCAGACTAGCGAACACCGGGGAGCTGTTTTTT . TRBV28 many TRBJ2-2
CSARAGGVTTQYF TGCAGTGCTAGAGCGGGAGGGGTAACTACGCAGTATTTT TRBD2 TRBV20-1 few TRBJ2-3
CASSLLLGNEQFF TGTGCCAGCAGCTTACTTCTGGGTAATGAGCAGTTCTTC . TRBV5-6 many TRBJ2-1
CATSRDIRVVIESTYNEQFF TGTGCCACCAGCAGAGATATCCGTGTGGTTATCGAGAGCACCTACAATGAGCAGTTCTTC . TRBV15 many TRBJ2-1
CARCGGVKMVLDEQYF TGTGCCCGATGCGGGGGGGTGAAAATGGTTCTGGACGAGCAGTACTTC TRBD2 TRBV5-5 many TRBJ2-7
CSAITGTGFILTDTQYF TGCAGTGCTATTACCGGGACAGGGTTCATCTTAACAGATACGCAGTATTTT TRBD1 TRBV20-1 many TRBJ2-3
CASSFVSRDNEQFF TGTGCCAGCAGTTTTGTTTCTAGGGACAATGAGCAGTTCTTC . TRBV28 many TRBJ2-1